This T cell receptor beta chain stems from a study of Ad26.COV2.S vaccination and SARS-CoV-2 variants. The overall study: Ad26.COV2.S given intramuscularly, once or twice 56 days apart.

This clone was found once. As to treatment: about 20 received Ad26.COV2.S at low or high dose, single or two shots; a few received placebo; per-sample allocation not given. Collection of the samples took place on day 63 after the first injection of vaccine or placebo. Aged 18-55 years, donor was enrolled in Boston in the early 2020s. The administered vaccine (an Ad26 vector) expressed Wuhan-strain SARS-CoV-2 spike. The CDR3 is 15 amino acids. With V trimmed by 5 bases and J by 2 bases, 8 bases remained unmatched. CDR1 and CDR2 (germline): SGHTA, FQGNSA. TCRdb's table, derived via immunoSEQ multiplex PCR, lists solely in-frame clones and lacks some. This table has about 430,000 clones, roughly 90% appearing once.

J is TRBJ2-7 and V is TRBV7-2, with TRBD2 matching over 8 bases. The sequence came from a person aged 18-60 years who received the Ad26.COV2.S COVID-19 vaccine or a placebo. This specimen consisted of peripheral blood, obtained in a trial of Ad26.COV2.S vaccine versus placebo. CDR3 in DNA: TGTGCCAGCAGCCCCCATGGCGGGGGGACCTACGAGCAGTACTTC. As protein: CASSPHGGGTYEQYF. Filled out from reference TRBV7-2 and TRBJ2-7, the complete variable domain reads GAGVSQSPSNKVTEKGKDVELRCDPISGHTALYWYRQSLGQGLEFLIYFQGNSAPDKSGLPSDRFSAERTGGSVSTLTIQRTQQEDSAVYLCASSPHGGGTYEQYFGPGTRLTVT.